A single sample gave rise to the 18 T cell receptor beta chains below, sequenced in a study of cytomegalovirus exposure and HLA in healthy donors. The assay was immunoSEQ multiplex PCR, and TCRdb's table has in-frame clones only and misses some. This sample has 100,000 to 150,000 clones, with approximately 92% found just once. Sequencing input: PBMCs. The source of these receptors is a woman aged 18-29 years in good health and CMV-seronegative.

CDR3 residues: CASSDLVGLHQNTEAFF. DNA of the CDR3: TGTGCCAGCAGTGATTTGGTCGGTTTGCATCAGAACACTGAAGCTTTCTTT. V and J are TRBV2 and TRBJ1-1, with D unclear. Per germline, CDR1 SNHLY and CDR2 FYNNEI. This CDR3 is built from 17 residues. Between the trimmed V and J ends, which lost 3 bases and 1 base, there was a span of 18 bases.

This chain links TRBV28 with TRBJ2-2; 8 positions agree with TRBD1. The CDR3 covers 18 residues. The trim removed 5 bases at V and 7 bases at J, leaving 18 bases unmatched. In germline, CDR1 is MDHEN, CDR2 SYDVKM. Written as DNA, the CDR3 is TGTGCCAGCAGTCCGCGGCCCAGGACAGGGATAAAGATCGGGGAGCTGTTTTTT. It translates to CASSPRPRTGIKIGELFF.

The chain couples TRBV13 to TRBJ2-5, with D possibly being TRBD2 (5 bases). The CDR3 spans 11 residues. The germline V gene has CDR1 PRHDT and CDR2 FYEKMQ (reference sequence). The V and J ends lost 5 bases and 7 bases respectively, with 8 bases between them. The CDR3 sequence is CASSTEGTQYF. The CDR3 nucleotides read TGTGCCAGCAGCACAGAGGGGACCCAGTACTTC.

V is TRBV30 and J is TRBJ1-5; TRBD1 matches 9 bases. Germline CDR1 and CDR2: GTSNPN and SVGIG (reference sequence). This CDR3 is 13 amino acids long. V gave up 5 bases and J gave up 5 bases; unmatched junction bases: 4. The CDR3, as DNA: TGTGCCTGGGCGGGACAGGGCGATCAGCCCCAGCATTTT. Translated: CAWAGQGDQPQHF.

The chain is built from TRBV6-1 and TRBJ1-6; D is unresolved. V dropped 6 bases and J dropped 0 bases, with 6 bases sitting between them. The CDR3 contains 14 residues. Germline CDR1 is MNHNS and CDR2 is SASEGT. CDR3 nucleotide sequence: TGTGCCAGCAGGAGGAGCTCCTATAATTCACCCCTCCACTTT. Amino acid sequence: CASRRSSYNSPLHF.

This chain connects TRBV18 to TRBJ2-1; 8 bases align to TRBD1. V shed 2 bases, J shed 4 bases, and the junction held 7 bases outside the gene matches. Germline-derived CDR1 and CDR2 are KGHSH and LQKENI. The CDR3 has 16 residues. CDR3 DNA: TGTGCCAGCTCACCAGGCTGGACAGGGACGTACAATGAGCAGTTCTTC. Translated, it gives CASSPGWTGTYNEQFF.

The chain employs TRBV19 and TRBJ2-3, with D tentatively TRBD1 (5 bases). CDR1 LNHDA and CDR2 SQIVND come from the germline V gene (reference sequence). CDR3 length: 15 residues. Trimming pared 11 bases from V and 2 bases from J, leaving 20 bases between. CDR3 amino acids: CASTGAGDYTDTQYF. CDR3 nucleotides: TGTGCCTCGACTGGGGCAGGAGATTACACAGATACGCAGTATTTT. Together with reference TRBV19 and TRBJ2-3, the CDR3 gives the full variable domain: DGGITQSPKYLFRKEGQNVTLSCEQNLNHDAMYWYRQDPGQGLRLIYYSQIVNDFQKGDIAEGYSVSREKKESFPLTVTSAQKNPTAFYLCASTGAGDYTDTQYFGPGTRLTVL.

The chain employs TRBV5-6 and TRBJ1-3; 9 positions agree with TRBD1. CDR3 length equals 15 residues. V lost 4 bases to trimming and J lost 4 bases; unmatched junction nucleotides: 6. Germline loops: CDR1 SGHDT, CDR2 YYEEEE. CDR3 nucleotide sequence: TGTGCCAGCAGCGCGAGGGGACAGGGAGGAAACACCATATATTTT. As protein: CASSARGQGGNTIYF.

The J gene is TRBJ2-3, the V gene TRBV19, with D possibly matching TRBD1 (6 bases). This CDR3 comprises 12 residues. V was cut by 5 bases and J by 6 bases, with 9 bases left in between. Germline lookup yields CDR1 LNHDA and CDR2 SQIVND (reference sequence). This CDR3 reads CASSFQGDTQYF. The DNA for the CDR3 is TGTGCCAGTAGTTTCCAGGGGGATACGCAGTATTTT. Full variable domain (rest looked up from reference TRBV19 and TRBJ2-3): DGGITQSPKYLFRKEGQNVTLSCEQNLNHDAMYWYRQDPGQGLRLIYYSQIVNDFQKGDIAEGYSVSREKKESFPLTVTSAQKNPTAFYLCASSFQGDTQYFGPGTRLTVL.

This clone was seen just once. V usage is TRBV7-6 and J usage is TRBJ2-5, with D tentatively TRBD2 (5 bases). The CDR3 has 11 residues. The V and J ends lost 4 bases and 5 bases respectively, with 5 bases between them. The germline V gene has CDR1 SGHVS and CDR2 FNYEAQ. CDR3 sequence (DNA): TGTGCCAGCAGCTCTAGCGAGACCCAGTACTTC. Translating it yields CASSSSETQYF.

This rearrangement joins TRBV30 to TRBJ1-5, with 8 positions matching TRBD1. The CDR3 contains 14 residues. V gave up 1 base and J gave up 7 bases; unmatched junction bases: 6. CDR1 GTSNPN and CDR2 SVGIG come from the germline V gene (reference sequence). CDR3: CAWSGTGYGQPQHF. The CDR3 nucleotides are TGTGCCTGGAGTGGGACAGGGTATGGACAGCCCCAGCATTTT.

V gene TRBV30 combines with J gene TRBJ2-5; TRBD2 matches at 7 bases. From germline, CDR1 is GTSNPN and CDR2 SVGIG (reference sequence). The junction had 3 bases not matched to a gene; V was cut back by 3 bases and J by 5 bases. The CDR3 loop spans 12 amino acids. CDR3 residues: CAWRASGETQYF. The CDR3 nucleotides are TGTGCCTGGAGGGCTAGCGGCGAGACCCAGTACTTC.

The chain couples TRBV6-6 to TRBJ1-4; tentatively, D is TRBD1 (6 bases). The CDR3 covers 13 residues. The V end lost 5 bases, the J end lost 6 bases, and 10 bases lay between the germline ends. Germline V gene sequence: CDR1 MNHNY, CDR2 SVGAGI (reference sequence). The CDR3 protein is CASSTGLDEKLFF. CDR3 DNA sequence: TGTGCCAGCAGTACAGGGTTGGATGAAAAACTGTTTTTT.

The chain carries TRBV18 and TRBJ2-3; TRBD2 agrees at 7 bases. The junction had 12 bases not matched to a gene; V was cut back by 0 bases and J by 6 bases. Germline CDR1 is KGHSH and CDR2 is LQKENI. This CDR3 is built from 17 residues. The CDR3 DNA reads as TGTGCCAGCTCACCACCCCGGCTACCAAGGGGAGGGGATACGCAGTATTTT. It yields the protein CASSPPRLPRGGDTQYF.

The gene calls are TRBV4-2 and TRBJ1-2; unclear D gene. The CDR3 covers 13 residues. Germline CDR1 is LGHNA and CDR2 is YNFKEQ. Deletions cut 0 bases from V and 6 bases from J, with 8 bases between. CDR3 DNA: TGTGCCAGCAGCCAAGATAGCCGAGATGGCTACACCTTC. Its translation is CASSQDSRDGYTF.

V and J are TRBV7-9 and TRBJ1-4; 9 positions agree with TRBD1. Losses at the gene ends were 5 bases for V and 7 bases for J; bases not matched to a gene: 5. CDR1 SEHNR and CDR2 FQNEAQ come from the germline V gene (reference sequence). The CDR3 covers 14 residues. The CDR3 sequence: CASSVRQGGEKLFF. DNA for the CDR3: TGTGCCAGCAGCGTCCGACAGGGGGGTGAAAAACTGTTTTTT.

This rearrangement joins TRBV9 to TRBJ2-1; 9 bases line up with TRBD2. CDR1 is SGDLS and CDR2 is YYNGEE in the germline V gene. The V segment lost 3 bases and the J segment 8 bases; nucleotides outside the gene matches: 9. CDR3 length: 15 amino acids. Written as DNA, the CDR3 is TGTGCCAGCAGCGGACCGGGACTAGCCCCCTATGAGCAGTTCTTC. Protein sequence: CASSGPGLAPYEQFF.

The rearrangement joins TRBV6-1 to TRBJ2-7; tentative D call: TRBD2 (5 bases). The germline V gene has CDR1 MNHNS and CDR2 SASEGT. The CDR3 is made up of 15 amino acids. V was shortened by 4 bases and J by 0 bases, with 13 bases between the two germline ends. CDR3 sequence: CASSAFLGSSYEQYV. DNA for the CDR3: TGTGCCAGCAGTGCCTTCCTGGGGAGCTCCTACGAGCAGTACGTC.